The T cell receptor beta chain under discussion was sequenced for a study of human T cells and chemical hapten exposure. Study conclusions and caveats: Each of the donors had alopecia, so their immune responses may not resemble those of healthy people.

Using its own MiXCR run on the RACE reads, TCRdb lists one record per CDR3 protein. The repertoire has fewer than 350,000 distinct CDR3 sequences, around 7.7% of them found once; the top ten carry less than 1.5%. Time point indicated: pre-sensitization, week 0. Treatment in this sample: therapeutic diphenylcyclopropenone sensitization with weekly scalp DPC. This clonotype has only a few counts. No antigen is known for it. Sequencing was performed on whole blood, taken in connection with sensitization to the hapten diphenylcyclopropenone (DPC). The sequence was obtained from a man younger than 35 with alopecia areata. Some clones in this sample may be carry-over from other donors' samples.

The CDR3 spells CSTEGGETQYF. In nucleotides, the CDR3 is TGCTCCACGGAGGGGGGAGAGACCCAGTACTTC. The chain joins TRBV20-1 to TRBJ2-5; D tentatively fits TRBD1 or TRBD2 (6 bases each). Germline values: CDR1 DFQATT, CDR2 SNEGSKA (reference sequence). The CDR3 sequence is 11 residues long.